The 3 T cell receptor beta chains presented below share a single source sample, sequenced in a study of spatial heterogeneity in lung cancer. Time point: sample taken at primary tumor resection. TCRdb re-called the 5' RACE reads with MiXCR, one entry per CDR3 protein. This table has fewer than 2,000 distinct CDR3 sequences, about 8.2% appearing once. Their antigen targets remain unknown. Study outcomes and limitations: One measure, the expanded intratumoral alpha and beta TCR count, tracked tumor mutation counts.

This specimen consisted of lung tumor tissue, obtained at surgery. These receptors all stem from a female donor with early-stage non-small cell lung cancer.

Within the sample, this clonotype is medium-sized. The CDR3 loop is CASSPGTVGGYTIYF. The CDR3 DNA reads as TGTGCCAGCAGCCCCGGGACAGTTGGAGGGTACACCATATATTTT. This chain joins TRBV12-3 or TRBV12-4 and TRBJ1-3; TRBD1 agrees at 7 bases. V shed 6 bases, J shed 8 bases, and the junction held 13 bases outside the gene matches. This CDR3 comprises 15 residues.

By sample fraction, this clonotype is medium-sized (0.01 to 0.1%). DNA of the CDR3: TGCAGTGCTAGAGTACAGGTTGGCACTGAAGCTTTCTTT. Translation: CSARVQVGTEAFF. This chain links TRBV20-1 with TRBJ1-1, with TRBD1 as a possible D gene (5 bases). CDR1 and CDR2 (germline): DFQATT, SNEGSKA (reference sequence). The CDR3 has 13 residues. V gave up 1 base and J gave up 4 bases, with 10 bases separating them.

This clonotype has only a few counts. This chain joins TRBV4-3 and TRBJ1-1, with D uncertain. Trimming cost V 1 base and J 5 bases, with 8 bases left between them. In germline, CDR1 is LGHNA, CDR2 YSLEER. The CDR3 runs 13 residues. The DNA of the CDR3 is TGCGCCAGCAGCCAAGGCGTCAGGACTGAAGCTTTCTTT. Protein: CASSQGVRTEAFF.